The T cell receptor (beta chain) under discussion was sequenced for a study of blood T cells in healthy people across ages. CDR1 and CDR2 (germline): SGHTA, FQGNSA. Deletions cut 3 bases from V and 8 bases from J, with 10 bases between. The CDR3 length is 12 residues. Combining a sample-barcoded 5' primer with a J-beta primer mix, a second PCR ran for 7 to 11 cycles. All cDNA molecules were each tagged by a template-switch adaptor with 12 random nucleotides. Using its own MiXCR run on the 5' RACE reads, TCRdb lists one record per CDR3 protein. Found here are roughly 1.5 million distinct CDR3 sequences, approximately 42% of them singletons; the top ten hold 4%.

The source of this sequence is a woman aged 18-29 years in good health. The specimen was blood. This rearrangement joins TRBV7-2 to TRBJ1-2; D remains unclear. CDR3 coding DNA: TGTGCCAGCAGCTTCGGCAGGTTCGGCTACACCTTC. It codes for CASSFGRFGYTF.